This T cell receptor (beta chain) was observed in a study of sequential checkpoint blockade in melanoma. Measured with immunoSEQ multiplex PCR; TCRdb has only the in-frame clones, and not every one. Of approximately 6,300 clones detected, roughly 27% appear once; the ten largest clones hold over 8%. V shed 3 bases and J shed 8 bases, with 20 bases lying between them. The germline gives CDR1 SGHNT, CDR2 YENEEA. There are 16 residues in the CDR3. Treatment noted: randomized to nivolumab then ipilimumab (arm A) or the reverse (arm B). This clone was observed at least ten times. V and J are TRBV11-3 and TRBJ2-1; D possibly corresponds to TRBD1 (6 bases). The receptor comes from a human donor with melanoma. The sequences come from tumor tissue (inferred from file names), collected from a patient given nivolumab and ipilimumab in sequence. The CDR3 protein is CASSLTGPAQLYEQFF. The CDR3 DNA is TGTGCCAGCAGCTTGACAGGACCTGCTCAGCTTTATGAGCAGTTCTTC.